The 2 T cell receptor beta chains below were found in one sample sequenced in a study of blood T cell repertoires in COVID-19. TCRdb's table, derived via immunoSEQ multiplex PCR, lists solely in-frame clones and lacks some. The sample contains about 72,000 clones, around 93% of which appear only once. Sequencing was done on a sample of peripheral blood. These receptors were taken from a woman aged 60 to 75 with active COVID-19.

The rearrangement uses TRBV6-5 and TRBJ1-2; a weak D match, TRBD1 (6 bases). Germline-derived CDR1 and CDR2 are MNHEY and SVGAGI. The V gene lost 6 bases and the J gene lost 2 bases, with 13 bases spanning the gap. There are 14 residues in the CDR3. CDR3 amino acids: CASSAGQFNYGYTF. The CDR3 nucleotides read TGTGCCAGCAGCGCAGGACAGTTCAACTATGGCTACACCTTC.

V usage is TRBV5-3 and J usage is TRBJ1-5, with a possible D match to TRBD1 (6 bases). TRBV5-3 is identified as an open reading frame with a role that is uncertain. This CDR3 region has 23 residues. V was clipped by 0 bases and J by 3 bases, with 34 bases between them. CDR3 region: CARSLDLRQGHSTTTFNNQPQHF. CDR3 coding DNA: TGTGCCAGAAGCTTGGATCTCCGCCAGGGACATTCCACCACTACCTTTAACAATCAGCCCCAGCATTTT.